Listed below are T cell receptor beta chains from one sample, sequenced in a study of OX40 agonist ivuxolimab in advanced cancers. TCRdb's table, derived via immunoSEQ multiplex PCR, lists solely in-frame clones and lacks some. This repertoire shows 55,000 to 60,000 clones, approximately 93% found once; its top ten account for more than 15%. The sequences come from CD4+ or CD8+ T cells sorted from blood, collected in a trial of the OX40 agonist ivuxolimab. The receptors were gathered from an adult with an advanced solid tumor such as melanoma, head and neck, liver or kidney cancer. Each CDR3 is given with its conserved first and last residue. D genes are given only for firm matches.

TRBV5-1 | . | CASSLGHDTDTQYF
TRBV7-7 | . | CASSVSGSSYNEQFF
TRBV27 | TRBD2 | CASSLGTSGSFSEQFF
TRBV9 | TRBD2 | CASSVEGSGHYNEQFF
TRBV13 | . | CASSAPEGSTGEQYF
TRBV7-6 | . | CASSGSVRGEQYF
TRBV6-1 | . | CASSDRDGYYGYTF
TRBV5-6 | . | CASSPGGRGSYEQYF
TRBV18 | . | CASSPKTGGNTIYF
TRBV13 | TRBD2 | CASSLTGLAAYNEQFF
TRBV7-9 | . | CASTKEVKETQYF
TRBV5-6 | TRBD1 | CASSKGAHYGYTF